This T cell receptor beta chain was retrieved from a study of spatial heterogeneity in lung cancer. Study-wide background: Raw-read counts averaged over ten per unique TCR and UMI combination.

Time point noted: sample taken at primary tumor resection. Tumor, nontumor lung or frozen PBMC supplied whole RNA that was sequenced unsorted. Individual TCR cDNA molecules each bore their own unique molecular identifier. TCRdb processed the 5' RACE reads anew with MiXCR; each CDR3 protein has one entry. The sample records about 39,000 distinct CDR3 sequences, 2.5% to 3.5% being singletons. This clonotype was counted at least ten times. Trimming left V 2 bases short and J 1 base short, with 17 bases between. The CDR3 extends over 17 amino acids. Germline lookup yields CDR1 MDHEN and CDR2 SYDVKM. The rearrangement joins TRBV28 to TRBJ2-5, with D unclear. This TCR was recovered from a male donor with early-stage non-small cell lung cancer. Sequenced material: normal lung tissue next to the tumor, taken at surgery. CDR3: CASSLIYPETPQETQYF. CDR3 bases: TGTGCCAGCAGTTTAATTTATCCCGAGACTCCCCAAGAGACCCAGTACTTC. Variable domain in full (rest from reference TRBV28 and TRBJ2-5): DVKVTQSSRYLVKRTGEKVFLECVQDMDHENMFWYRQDPGLGLRLIYFSYDVKMKEKGDIPEGYSVSREKKERFSLILESASTNQTSMYLCASSLIYPETPQETQYFGPGTRLLVL.